This is a list of T cell receptor beta chains from one sample in a study of shared clonotypes between healthy human individuals. Some clones are missing from TCRdb's copy, which holds only in-frame ones; the method was immunoSEQ multiplex PCR. The sample lists about 2 million clones, about 95% seen once, with more than 0.9% in the top ten. The sequenced sample consisted of naive CD8+ T cells sorted from blood. All receptors derive from a man aged 18 to 29 in good health. Each CDR3 is given with its conserved first and last residue. Each record gives: D gene, V gene, J gene, clone size, CDR3 DNA, CDR3 protein. The D gene is left open where the match is weak. Only some rows state a clone size, as once, few, many or a class for expanded clones.

d_gene: NA
v_gene: TRBV30
j_gene: TRBJ1-2
abundance: NA
CDR3nt: TGTGCCTGGAGTAAGGGGTCTTATGGCTACACCTTC
CDR3aa: CAWSKGSYGYTF

d_gene: NA
v_gene: TRBV18
j_gene: TRBJ1-2
abundance: NA
CDR3nt: TGTGCCAGCTCGCCGAGCTCAGGGGAGCAATATGGCTACACCTTC
CDR3aa: CASSPSSGEQYGYTF

d_gene: NA
v_gene: TRBV14
j_gene: TRBJ1-6
abundance: NA
CDR3nt: TGTGCCAGCAGCCAAGCCAGACAAGGACCGAATTCACCCCTCCACTTT
CDR3aa: CASSQARQGPNSPLHF

d_gene: TRBD2
v_gene: TRBV4-3
j_gene: TRBJ2-1
abundance: NA
CDR3nt: TGCGCCAGCAGCCATCTTAGCGGGAACAATGAGCAGTTCTTC
CDR3aa: CASSHLSGNNEQFF

d_gene: TRBD1
v_gene: TRBV10-2
j_gene: TRBJ2-2
abundance: NA
CDR3nt: TGCGCCAGCGAACAGGGGGGCACCGGGGAGCTGTTTTTT
CDR3aa: CASEQGGTGELFF

d_gene: TRBD2
v_gene: TRBV7-6
j_gene: TRBJ2-1
abundance: once
CDR3nt: TGTGCCAGCAGCCAGGATAGCGGGAGGGCCTACAATGAGCAGTTCTTC
CDR3aa: CASSQDSGRAYNEQFF

d_gene: TRBD1
v_gene: TRBV27
j_gene: TRBJ2-7
abundance: NA
CDR3nt: TGTGCCAGCGGTGGGCCAGGGGGATTAGACGAGCAGTACTTC
CDR3aa: CASGGPGGLDEQYF

d_gene: NA
v_gene: TRBV5-1
j_gene: TRBJ2-3
abundance: NA
CDR3nt: TGCGCCAGCAGCTTGTACGGTTTCAGCACAGATACGCAGTATTTT
CDR3aa: CASSLYGFSTDTQYF

d_gene: TRBD1
v_gene: TRBV6-5
j_gene: TRBJ2-7
abundance: NA
CDR3nt: TGTGCCAGCAGTTACTCGAATGGGGACAGGGGGCTGGAGCAGTACTTC
CDR3aa: CASSYSNGDRGLEQYF

d_gene: NA
v_gene: TRBV10-3
j_gene: TRBJ2-1
abundance: once
CDR3nt: TGTGCCATCAGTGAGTCGGGGGACTTCATATACAATGAGCAGTTCTTC
CDR3aa: CAISESGDFIYNEQFF

d_gene: NA
v_gene: TRBV27
j_gene: TRBJ1-5
abundance: NA
CDR3nt: TGTGCCAGCAGTTTGTCCAGTTTTAGCAATCAGCCCCAGCATTTT
CDR3aa: CASSLSSFSNQPQHF

d_gene: TRBD2
v_gene: TRBV4-2
j_gene: TRBJ2-3
abundance: NA
CDR3nt: TGTGCCAGCAGCCAAGATATTGCTAGCGGGGGGGCCACAGATACGCAGTATTTT
CDR3aa: CASSQDIASGGATDTQYF

d_gene: NA
v_gene: TRBV28
j_gene: TRBJ1-4
abundance: NA
CDR3nt: TGTGCCAGCAGTTTTAGGTTCACTAATGAAAAACTGTTTTTT
CDR3aa: CASSFRFTNEKLFF

d_gene: NA
v_gene: TRBV29-1
j_gene: TRBJ1-1
abundance: few
CDR3nt: TGCAGCGTTCTACAGGATAACACTGAAGCTTTCTTT
CDR3aa: CSVLQDNTEAFF

d_gene: NA
v_gene: TRBV28
j_gene: TRBJ2-5
abundance: NA
CDR3nt: TGTGCCAGCAGTATACAACAGCCCTGGACCCAAGAGACCCAGTACTTC
CDR3aa: CASSIQQPWTQETQYF

d_gene: NA
v_gene: TRBV27
j_gene: TRBJ2-7
abundance: NA
CDR3nt: TGTGCCAGCAGTTTGGGGGGACCGAGCTACGAGCAGTACTTC
CDR3aa: CASSLGGPSYEQYF

d_gene: NA
v_gene: TRBV5-6
j_gene: TRBJ2-3
abundance: NA
CDR3nt: TGTGCCAGCAGCCAGGGAGTCACAGATACGCAGTATTTT
CDR3aa: CASSQGVTDTQYF

d_gene: TRBD2
v_gene: TRBV4-1
j_gene: TRBJ2-7
abundance: NA
CDR3nt: TGCGCCAGCAGCCAAGATATAGGACTAGCGGGAGTCGAGCAGTACTTC
CDR3aa: CASSQDIGLAGVEQYF

d_gene: TRBD2
v_gene: TRBV11-2
j_gene: TRBJ2-7
abundance: NA
CDR3nt: TGTGCCAGCAGCTTGGCACTAGCGGGAAACTACGAGCAGTACTTC
CDR3aa: CASSLALAGNYEQYF

d_gene: TRBD2
v_gene: TRBV9
j_gene: TRBJ2-5
abundance: NA
CDR3nt: TGTGCCAGCAGCGTAGATGATAGCGGGATCGCGAAAGAGACCCAGTACTTC
CDR3aa: CASSVDDSGIAKETQYF

d_gene: NA
v_gene: TRBV13
j_gene: TRBJ2-5
abundance: NA
CDR3nt: TGTGCCAGCAGCTTAGGGGTAGGGCCAGAGACCCAGTACTTC
CDR3aa: CASSLGVGPETQYF

d_gene: TRBD1
v_gene: TRBV4-1
j_gene: TRBJ2-7
abundance: NA
CDR3nt: TGCGCCAGCAGCCAGGACAGGGGCACCTACGAGCAGTACTTC
CDR3aa: CASSQDRGTYEQYF

d_gene: NA
v_gene: TRBV20-1
j_gene: TRBJ2-1
abundance: NA
CDR3nt: TGCAGTGCTACGGACGCTGGTGAGTTCTTC
CDR3aa: CSATDAGEFF

d_gene: TRBD2
v_gene: TRBV5-4
j_gene: TRBJ2-3
abundance: NA
CDR3nt: TGTGCCAGCAGCTTGGGGGTAGCGGGAGGAGCAGATACGCAGTATTTT
CDR3aa: CASSLGVAGGADTQYF

d_gene: NA
v_gene: TRBV11-2
j_gene: TRBJ2-5
abundance: NA
CDR3nt: TGTGCCAGCAACACGGGGGGCCATTACCAAGAGACCCAGTACTTC
CDR3aa: CASNTGGHYQETQYF

d_gene: NA
v_gene: TRBV30
j_gene: TRBJ1-2
abundance: NA
CDR3nt: TGTGCCTGGAGTTGGGAGAACGCTAACTATGGCTACACCTTC
CDR3aa: CAWSWENANYGYTF

d_gene: NA
v_gene: TRBV5-1
j_gene: TRBJ2-7
abundance: NA
CDR3nt: TGCGCCAGCAGCCCGCCCAGGGGCAGGCAAGGTAGTGACGAGCAGTACTTC
CDR3aa: CASSPPRGRQGSDEQYF

d_gene: NA
v_gene: TRBV9
j_gene: TRBJ2-2
abundance: NA
CDR3nt: TGTGCCAGCAGCCCTCCGGACGGGGAGCTGTTTTTT
CDR3aa: CASSPPDGELFF

d_gene: TRBD1
v_gene: TRBV4-1
j_gene: TRBJ2-2
abundance: NA
CDR3nt: TGCGCCAGCGGACAGGGGGCGGGCACCGGGGAGCTGTTTTTT
CDR3aa: CASGQGAGTGELFF

d_gene: NA
v_gene: TRBV5-4
j_gene: TRBJ1-1
abundance: once
CDR3nt: TGTGCCAGCAGCTGGTCGGGGGGCGGGACTGAAGCTTTCTTT
CDR3aa: CASSWSGGGTEAFF

d_gene: NA
v_gene: TRBV5-1
j_gene: TRBJ2-7
abundance: NA
CDR3nt: TGCGCCAGCAGCTTCGGGACACCAGGCTACGAGCAGTACTTC
CDR3aa: CASSFGTPGYEQYF

d_gene: TRBD2
v_gene: TRBV6-5
j_gene: TRBJ2-3
abundance: NA
CDR3nt: TGTGCCAGCAGTACCGGACTAGCGACAGATACGCAGTATTTT
CDR3aa: CASSTGLATDTQYF